This TCR beta chain was sequenced for a study of control samples from healthy donors and cancer patients. V was cut by 0 bases and J by 2 bases, with 10 bases left in between. The CDR3 runs 15 residues. Germline V gene sequence: CDR1 LGHDT, CDR2 YNNKEL (reference sequence). Repertoires were generated with immunoSEQ multiplex PCR, while TCRdb's copy carries only in-frame clones and drops some. The sample includes some 130,000 clones, 75% to 95% of them seen just once. The clonotype originates from a man aged 18 to 35 in good health. This chain connects TRBV3-1 (or the pseudogene TRBV3-2) to TRBJ1-1; D ambiguous. Specimen: blood. The CDR3 region is CASSQDSDRNTEAFF. In DNA form, the CDR3 reads TGTGCCAGCAGCCAAGATTCAGACCGTAACACTGAAGCTTTCTTT.